A single sample gave rise to the 15 T cell receptor beta chains below, sequenced in a study of cytomegalovirus exposure and HLA in healthy donors (dated by TCRdb to about 2017). Preparation of the library involved the immunoSEQ multiplex PCR assay. For the multiplex PCR, a mixture combining 60 forward primers for TCR Vbeta segments and 13 reverse primers for TCR Jbeta segments was used. As stored in TCRdb, this immuneACCESS dataset retains in-frame rearrangements with V and J assigned. A fraction of the clones does not appear; measured against another copy, unresolved V genes explain less than half of the discrepancy, and the remainder lacks a known reason. This sample comprises around 91,000 clones, around 64% of them detected only once. Roughly 3% of the sample goes to the ten largest clones. Sequenced material: PBMCs. These receptors were collected from a man aged 55 to 70 in good health and CMV-seronegative.

The DNA of the CDR3 is TGTGCCAGCAGCTTAGTGGCAGGGGTTGACTACAATGAGCAGTTCTTC. This encodes CASSLVAGVDYNEQFF. The chain joins TRBV11-2 to TRBJ2-1, with a weak D call TRBD1 (6 bases). The CDR3 runs to 16 residues. CDR1 SGHAT and CDR2 FQNNGV come from the germline V gene. V lost 1 base and J 3 bases, leaving 13 bases between the germline ends.

With regard to this clone: A read error may produce the germline difference seen at one junction end. The V gene is TRBV7-7, the J gene TRBJ2-7, with 7 bases that match TRBD1. The V gene's germline CDR1 is SSHAT and CDR2 FNYEAQ (reference sequence). This CDR3 has 15 residues. In nucleotides, the CDR3 is TGTGCTAGCAGCCCGGGACAGCCCAGCTCCTACGAGCAGTACTTC. It encodes CASSPGQPSSYEQYF.

This chain joins TRBV6-6 and TRBJ1-2; D perhaps matches TRBD1 (5 bases). The CDR3 totals 13 residues. V lost 6 bases and J 3 bases, leaving 11 bases between the germline ends. CDR1 and CDR2 from the germline V gene are MNHNY and SVGAGI (reference sequence). The CDR3 region is CASSGAGDYGYTF. CDR3 in DNA: TGTGCCAGCAGCGGGGCGGGGGACTATGGCTACACCTTC.

There are a few counts of this clone. The chain carries TRBV6-6 and TRBJ2-1; 12 nucleotides line up with TRBD2. Trimming took 6 bases from V and 4 from J; bases not matched to a gene: 7. Germline V gene data show CDR1 as MNHNY and CDR2 as SVGAGI (reference sequence). The CDR3 is 16 residues long. CDR3 residues: CASSDRLAGVYNEQFF. DNA for the CDR3: TGTGCCAGCAGCGATCGACTAGCGGGGGTATACAATGAGCAGTTCTTC.

The V call is TRBV7-6, the J call TRBJ1-2; no firm D call. Per germline, CDR1 SGHVS and CDR2 FNYEAQ. The V end was cut by 6 bases, the J end by 3 bases, with 17 bases between. This CDR3 comprises 15 residues. CDR3 sequence: CASSPVGGYDYGYTF. In nucleotides, the CDR3 is TGTGCCAGCAGTCCCGTGGGAGGGTACGACTATGGCTACACCTTC.

The chain recombines TRBV4-2 with TRBJ2-1; 10 bases map to TRBD2. The V gene end was trimmed by 0 bases and the J gene end by 7 bases; junction bases not matched to a gene: 6. The V gene's germline CDR1 is LGHNA and CDR2 YNFKEQ. This CDR3 is built from 16 residues. The CDR3, as DNA: TGTGCCAGCAGCCAAGATTGGACTAGCGGCGGGAATGAGCAGTTCTTC. Translating gives CASSQDWTSGGNEQFF.

This clone was counted only a few times. This chain joins TRBV7-9 and TRBJ1-3; D is possibly TRBD1 (6 bases). V was shortened by 1 base and J by 2 bases, with 9 bases between the two germline ends. Looked up from germline, CDR1 is SEHNR and CDR2 is FQNEAQ (reference sequence). CDR3 size: 15 residues. The CDR3 loop is CASSLGAGAGNTIYF. The CDR3 nucleotides read TGTGCCAGCAGCTTAGGGGCAGGGGCTGGAAACACCATATATTTT.

This clone was counted between two and nine times. The chain carries TRBV7-6 and TRBJ1-1; no firm D call. From germline, CDR1 is SGHVS and CDR2 FNYEAQ. V shed 5 bases and J shed 0 bases, with 4 bases lying between them. The CDR3 covers 12 residues. CDR3 bases: TGTGCCAGCAGCCTAATGAACACTGAAGCTTTCTTT. Its protein product is CASSLMNTEAFF.

This clone was counted once. The V gene is TRBV6-5, the J gene TRBJ1-1; the match to TRBD1 covers 8 bases. The V and J ends lost 8 bases and 0 bases, in that order; junction bases with no gene match: 8. Per the germline V gene, CDR1 is MNHEY and CDR2 is SVGAGI. This CDR3 spans 15 amino acids. In nucleotides, the CDR3 is TGTGCCAGCGTCAGGGGGCCCCTCATGAACACTGAAGCTTTCTTT. Residues: CASVRGPLMNTEAFF.

The V call is TRBV6-6, the J call TRBJ2-5, with D possibly TRBD2 on 6 matching bases. V was clipped by 7 bases and J by 2 bases, with 17 bases between them. The CDR3 is 15 amino acids. The germline V gene has CDR1 MNHNY and CDR2 SVGAGI (reference sequence). Here the CDR3 reads CASTVGLAKQETQYF. In DNA, the CDR3 is TGTGCCAGCACCGTGGGGCTAGCGAAACAAGAGACCCAGTACTTC.

V gene TRBV19 combines with J gene TRBJ2-3; the match to TRBD1 covers 9 bases. The CDR3 contains 14 residues. The trim removed 5 bases at V and 8 bases at J, leaving 8 bases unmatched. Per germline, CDR1 LNHDA and CDR2 SQIVND (reference sequence). CDR3 nucleotides: TGTGCCAGTAGTCCCACGACAGGGGGTGGTACGCAGTATTTT. Protein: CASSPTTGGGTQYF.

The rearrangement joins TRBV2 to TRBJ1-4; 7 nucleotides match TRBD1. Per the germline V gene, CDR1 is SNHLY and CDR2 is FYNNEI. Unmatched junction bases numbered 2, after V lost 6 bases and J lost 7 bases. CDR3 size: 12 residues. The CDR3 region has the DNA TGTGCCAGCAGAGGGGACAGTGAAAAACTGTTTTTT. Protein product: CASRGDSEKLFF.

This chain uses TRBV30 with TRBJ1-1, with D uncertain. Germline assignment: CDR1 GTSNPN and CDR2 SVGIG (reference sequence). The V end was cut by 6 bases, the J end by 7 bases, with 18 bases between. This CDR3 comprises 13 residues. CDR3 sequence reads: CACGYTLRSEAFF. DNA for the CDR3: TGTGCCTGCGGATACACCCTGCGGAGTGAAGCTTTCTTT. Using reference TRBV30 and TRBJ1-1 for the parts outside the CDR3, the full variable domain is SQTIHQWPATLVQPVGSPLSLECTVEGTSNPNLYWYRQAAGRGLQLLFYSVGIGQISSEVPQNLSASRPQDRQFILSSKKLLLSDSGFYLCACGYTLRSEAFFGQGTRLTVV.

The V and J genes are TRBV10-3 and TRBJ1-2, with D maybe TRBD1 (5 bases). Per germline, CDR1 ENHRY and CDR2 SYGVKD. The CDR3 covers 15 residues. Trimming pared 4 bases from V and 8 bases from J, leaving 20 bases between. The CDR3 here is CAISGLRVRGEGYTF. CDR3 in DNA: TGTGCCATCAGTGGACTCAGGGTAAGGGGTGAAGGCTACACCTTC.

V is TRBV28 and J is TRBJ1-2; weak D call: TRBD1 (6 bases). CDR1 is MDHEN and CDR2 is SYDVKM in the germline V gene. The CDR3 is 11 residues long. The V end lost 8 bases, the J end lost 5 bases, and 9 bases lay between the germline ends. The CDR3 is CASHTGYGYTF. The CDR3 region has the DNA TGTGCCAGCCATACAGGGTATGGCTACACCTTC.